This T cell receptor (beta chain) appears in the sequencing data of a study of cytomegalovirus exposure and HLA in healthy donors. V was clipped by 6 bases and J by 4 bases, with 7 bases between them. The CDR3 totals 12 residues. Germline CDR1 reads MDHEN; CDR2 reads SYDVKM. Study results and limitations: Follow-up analysis seemed to connect common viral pathogens with several of the most significant clusters identified. Later on, a genetic analysis was performed. It linked a missense variant in DCLRE1C with V- and J-gene trimming of TCR beta. HLA allele associations emerged for under 20,000 TCR beta sequences in a later analysis, at 0.05 false discovery rate.

Vbeta (60) and Jbeta (13) primers were used in the PCR. The data were produced by immunoSEQ multiplex PCR, yet TCRdb's version contains in-frame clones alone and is incomplete. The sample carries approximately 82,000 clones, around 10% recorded once. This clone has a handful of counts. Its antigen is unknown. Specimen: PBMCs. The receptor's source is a man in his sixties in good health and CMV-seropositive. The gene calls are TRBV28 and TRBJ1-3; no definite D call. Here the CDR3 DNA reads TGTGCCAGCAGGAGAGAGGGAAACACCATATATTTT. Translation: CASRREGNTIYF.